The clone carrying this T cell receptor beta chain was recorded once. Its cognate antigen is unknown. Possible read error: a much larger clone is one base away. This entry comes from a study of T cell repertoires in cytomegalovirus infection. Germline V gene sequence: CDR1 SEHNR, CDR2 FQNEAQ (reference sequence). The CDR3 has 10 residues. General study results and limits: CMV-specific TCR beta clonotypes restricted by HLA-C dominated the ex vivo response. Summed frequency of shared TCR beta families picked out CMV carriers who also had the relevant HLA.

From the reads, TCRdb called clonotypes with MiXCR, one entry per CDR3 protein. The sample consists of about 890,000 distinct CDR3 sequences, around 29% of them appearing once. The chain couples TRBV7-9 to TRBJ2-3; D not resolved. Sample: cultured CD8+ T cells from PBMCs, taken from culture after CMV antigen stimulation. The receptor's source is a human donor in good health (CMV status not recorded). Some clones in this sample may be carry-over from other donors' samples. This chain's CDR3 is CVSSTDTQYF. DNA of the CDR3: TGTGTCAGCAGTACAGATACGCAGTATTTT. Full variable domain (rest looked up from reference TRBV7-9 and TRBJ2-3): DTGVSQNPRHKITKRGQNVTFRCDPISEHNRLYWYRQTLGQGPEFLTYFQNEAQLEKSRLLSDRFSAERPKGSFSTLEIQRTEQGDSAMYLCVSSTDTQYFGPGTRLTVL.